This T cell receptor beta chain was captured in a study of glioma-infiltrating T cells. Trimming removed 7 bases from V and 7 bases from J; junction bases left unmatched: 8. The CDR3 is 14 residues long. In its sample, this clonotype was seen many times. TCR alpha and beta CDR3 regions were amplified from RNA using iRepertoire nested multiplex PCR. TCRdb analysed the multiplex PCR reads with MiXCR anew, one entry per CDR3 protein. The sample lists about 89,000 distinct CDR3 sequences; 23% were seen once. The source of this sequence is a human donor with low-grade glioma or glioblastoma, undergoing nonglioma brain surgery, or in good health (not recorded which). The chain employs TRBV12-3 or TRBV12-4 and TRBJ2-3; TRBD1 aligns across 10 bases. What was sequenced was glioma tissue, nonneoplastic brain tissue, or PBMCs (not recorded which). The CDR3 is CASNGQGERHTQYF. In nucleotides, the CDR3 is TGTGCCAGCAACGGACAGGGGGAAAGACATACGCAGTATTTT.